Included here is one T cell receptor (beta chain) sequence, with context. Its specificity is unknown. The data originate from a study of shared clonotypes between healthy human individuals. Across the whole study: A few men and two women, aged 18 to 49, were donors. Study results and limitations: It was the few donors that limited the genetic and exposure-history diversity represented. The study found about 5% of naive CD4 clonotypes shared across a few donors.

The DNA input per sorted-subset replicate PCR was roughly 210 ng, corresponding to around 30,000 T cell genomes. The assay was immunoSEQ multiplex PCR, and TCRdb's table has in-frame clones only and misses some. The repertoire holds millions of clones, with approximately 95% as singletons. From germline, CDR1 is SGHDT and CDR2 YYEEEE. CDR3 size: 15 residues. Trimming at V came to 1 base and at J to 1 base, leaving 1 base not matched to a gene. Sequencing was carried out using naive CD4+ T cells from PBMCs. Subset indicated: CD45RA+ positively selected. The V and J genes are TRBV5-6 and TRBJ2-1; 8 bases align to TRBD1. The receptor comes from a man between 18 and 35 years old in good health. Some clones in this sample may be carry-over from other donors' samples. For the CDR3, the DNA is TGTGCCAGCAGCTTGAGACAGGGGTCCTACAATGAGCAGTTCTTC. It yields the protein CASSLRQGSYNEQFF.